The 12 T cell receptor beta chains below come from one sample, sequenced in a study of blood T cell repertoires in COVID-19. TCRdb's copy holds only in-frame clones and misses some; the assay was immunoSEQ multiplex PCR. This sample has roughly 230,000 clones, with around four fifths found just once. Sequenced: peripheral blood. These receptors were obtained from a woman in her sixties with active or convalescent COVID-19.

The CDR3 nucleotides are TGTGCCAGCAGCACCCAGGGCTACGGGGAGCTGTTTTTT. Encoded protein: CASSTQGYGELFF. The chain has TRBV9 and TRBJ2-2, with D perhaps matching TRBD1 (5 bases). V was clipped by 4 bases and J by 7 bases, with 11 bases between them. The CDR3 is 13 residues long. The germline V gene has CDR1 SGDLS and CDR2 YYNGEE.

The chain is built from TRBV29-1 and TRBJ2-1; TRBD2 is a possible D gene (5 bases). The CDR3 extends over 16 amino acids. Trimming cost V 7 bases and J 0 bases, with 19 bases left between them. CDR1 and CDR2 (germline): SQVTM, ANQGSEA. The CDR3 reads CSAPGGAESSYNEQFF. CDR3 bases: TGCAGCGCCCCCGGCGGAGCGGAGAGCTCCTACAATGAGCAGTTCTTC.

The chain has TRBV29-1 and TRBJ2-3, with TRBD1 matching 7 bases. The CDR3 runs to 12 residues. Germline trimming cut 4 bases from V and 4 bases from J; bases unmatched to any gene: 2. Germline CDR1 reads SQVTM; CDR2 reads ANQGSEA. The CDR3 DNA reads TGCAGCGTTGGACAGGGCGCAGATACGCAGTATTTT. It specifies CSVGQGADTQYF.

The chain couples TRBV28 to TRBJ2-1; the D gene is possibly TRBD2 (6 bases). V was pared by 6 bases and J by 0 bases, with 12 bases between. Germline assignment: CDR1 MDHEN and CDR2 SYDVKM. The CDR3 length is 15 residues. The CDR3 spells CASRSRDSSYNEQFF. The DNA for the CDR3 is TGTGCCAGCAGAAGCCGGGACTCCTCCTACAATGAGCAGTTCTTC.

In this sample, this clone turned up once. V gene TRBV14 combines with J gene TRBJ2-1, with 13 nucleotides matching TRBD2. Germline V CDR1 and CDR2: SGHDN, FVKESK. Unmatched junction bases numbered 15, after V lost 6 bases and J lost 4 bases. This CDR3 spans 19 amino acids. The CDR3 is CASRRPLGLAGPIYNEQFF. The CDR3 DNA is TGTGCCAGCAGAAGGCCGTTGGGACTAGCGGGACCAATTTACAATGAGCAGTTCTTC. The variable domain in full, completed from reference TRBV14 and TRBJ2-1, reads EAGVTQFPSHSVIEKGQTVTLRCDPISGHDNLYWYRRVMGKEIKFLLHFVKESKQDESGMPNNRFLAERTGGTYSTLKVQPAELEDSGVYFCASRRPLGLAGPIYNEQFFGPGTRLTVL.

By share, this clone ranks as medium-sized. The J gene is TRBJ2-5, the V gene TRBV2; D might be TRBD2 (5 bases). V lost 6 bases, J lost 5 bases, and 16 bases lay in between. CDR1 is SNHLY and CDR2 is FYNNEI in the germline V gene. The CDR3 covers 14 residues. CDR3 DNA sequence: TGTGCCAGCAGCCCTCCGGAGCGGTGGGAGACCCAGTACTTC. Amino acid sequence: CASSPPERWETQYF.

The rearrangement joins TRBV14 to TRBJ1-1; TRBD1 matches 9 bases. J gave up 2 bases and V 4 bases, and 11 bases lay outside the gene matches. This CDR3 comprises 17 residues. CDR1 is SGHDN, CDR2 FVKESK, per germline. The CDR3 here is CASSRGMRTGVNTEAFF. For the CDR3, the DNA is TGTGCCAGCAGCCGGGGAATGAGGACAGGGGTTAACACTGAAGCTTTCTTT.

To note about this clone: The junction does not match germline at one end; this may be a read error. The chain uses TRBV6-6 and TRBJ1-2; D perhaps matches TRBD1 (5 bases). Germline V lookup: CDR1 MNHNY, CDR2 SVGAGI (reference sequence). CDR3 size: 21 residues. The CDR3 DNA follows: TGTGCCAGCAGCTACTGGAGTTTTGGGGTGCCGTTATTGGGGCAAGACTATGGCTACACCTTC. Amino acid sequence: CASSYWSFGVPLLGQDYGYTF.

V is TRBV29-1 and J is TRBJ1-2; TRBD1 agrees at 8 bases. After removal of 6 bases from V and 4 bases from J, the junction contained 16 bases not matched to a gene. The CDR3 spans 16 residues. Germline CDR1 reads SQVTM; CDR2 reads ANQGSEA. CDR3 DNA sequence: TGCAGCGTCGACGGTTCGTGGACAGGGAGTTCCTATGGCTACACCTTC. Translation gives CSVDGSWTGSSYGYTF.

This rearrangement joins TRBV19 to TRBJ1-2; 7 bases align to TRBD1. The germline V gene encodes CDR1 LNHDA and CDR2 SQIVND (reference sequence). The length of the CDR3 is 15 residues. J was trimmed by 4 bases and V by 5 bases; bases with no gene match: 10. CDR3 residues: CASSLGQLFGYGYTF. The CDR3 DNA reads as TGTGCCAGTAGTTTGGGACAGCTCTTCGGCTATGGCTACACCTTC.

The J gene is TRBJ2-3, the V gene TRBV12-5; 8 nucleotides align to TRBD1. Germline assignment: CDR1 LGHNT and CDR2 FRNRAP. This CDR3 contains 15 residues. After removal of 6 bases from V and 0 bases from J, the junction contained 5 bases not matched to a gene. CDR3 amino acids: CASGPDRASTDTQYF. CDR3 nucleotide sequence: TGTGCTAGTGGCCCGGACAGGGCGAGCACAGATACGCAGTATTTT.

This clone was found once. The chain joins TRBV19 to TRBJ2-7, with 11 positions matching TRBD2. Looked up from germline, CDR1 is LNHDA and CDR2 is SQIVND (reference sequence). The CDR3 length is 15 residues. The V gene end was trimmed by 3 bases and the J gene end by 4 bases; junction bases not matched to a gene: 5. Here the CDR3 reads CASSISGRDKYEQYF. For the CDR3, the DNA is TGTGCCAGTAGTATTAGCGGGAGGGATAAGTACGAGCAGTACTTC.